This entry lists 8 T cell receptor beta chains sequenced from one sample in a study of T cell repertoires in cytomegalovirus infection. TCRdb re-called the reads through MiXCR, storing one row per CDR3 protein. The table includes 350,000 to 550,000 distinct CDR3 sequences, 25% to 40% detected once. Source material: PBMCs. The receptors stem from a human donor in good health (CMV status not recorded). Some clones in this sample may be carry-over from other donors' samples.

This clonotype has just a few counts. The chain carries TRBV27 and TRBJ1-4; 7 bases fit TRBD1. CDR1 is MNHEY, CDR2 SMNVEV, per germline (reference sequence). The CDR3 consists of 15 residues. With V trimmed by 5 bases and J by 6 bases, 9 bases remained unmatched. This CDR3 is CASSPSRGGDEKLFF. The CDR3 DNA follows: TGTGCCAGCAGTCCCTCCAGGGGGGGCGATGAAAAACTGTTTTTT.

This chain connects TRBV3-1 to TRBJ1-2; D may be TRBD1 (6 bases). The V gene's germline CDR1 is LGHDT and CDR2 YNNKEL (reference sequence). With 3 bases removed from V and 4 bases from J, the gap between germline ends came to 15 bases. The CDR3 has 15 amino acids. The CDR3 is CASSHGQGSAYGYTF. The DNA of the CDR3 is TGTGCCAGCAGCCATGGGCAGGGGAGCGCCTATGGCTACACCTTC.

The rearrangement links TRBV10-3 to TRBJ2-3, with D possibly being TRBD2 (6 bases). CDR1 and CDR2 from the germline V gene are ENHRY and SYGVKD. V was clipped by 10 bases and J by 1 base, with 15 bases between them. CDR3 length: 14 residues. CDR3 in DNA: TGTGCCACCATATCAGAGCGGGGCACAGATACGCAGTATTTT. It translates to CATISERGTDTQYF.

The chain carries TRBV6-1 and TRBJ1-5; 7 bases agree with TRBD1. The CDR3 runs 16 residues. The V segment lost 5 bases and the J segment 6 bases; nucleotides outside the gene matches: 13. Germline assignment: CDR1 MNHNS and CDR2 SASEGT. Here the CDR3 reads CASSRVRQGPGQPQHF. CDR3 DNA: TGTGCCAGCAGTCGTGTTCGACAGGGTCCCGGTCAGCCCCAGCATTTT.

The rearrangement links TRBV28 to TRBJ1-2; a possible D gene is TRBD1 (6 bases). CDR3 length: 14 amino acids. From germline, CDR1 is MDHEN and CDR2 SYDVKM. Trimming left V 7 bases short and J 7 bases short, with 19 bases between. CDR3 sequence reads: CASKIEGGAGGYTF. In nucleotides, the CDR3 is TGTGCCAGCAAAATAGAGGGGGGCGCCGGTGGCTACACCTTC.

In this sample, this clonotype turned up many times. The chain joins TRBV12-3 or TRBV12-4 to TRBJ2-1; D unclear. The CDR3 covers 14 residues. V lost 6 bases and J 10 bases, leaving 19 bases between the germline ends. The CDR3 sequence: CASRTPHPGGEQFF. Written as DNA, the CDR3 is TGTGCCAGCAGGACGCCCCACCCGGGTGGCGAGCAGTTCTTC.

On this clonotype: The missing conserved phenylalanine or tryptophan at the end of this CDR3 makes a read error likely. The rearrangement uses TRBV12-3 or TRBV12-4 and TRBJ2-5; D may be TRBD1 or TRBD2 (5 bases each). Trimming shortened V by 2 bases and J by 5 bases, and 6 bases separated the two germline ends. The CDR3 length is 12 residues. CDR3 nucleotide sequence: TGTGCCAGCAGTTTATGGGGGGAGACCCAGTACTGC. This codes for CASSLWGETQYC.

The V call is TRBV6-1, the J call TRBJ1-2; D possibly corresponds to TRBD1 (5 bases). This CDR3 has 12 amino acids. Trimming stripped 4 bases from V and 2 bases from J, with 5 bases between. Per the germline V gene, CDR1 is MNHNS and CDR2 is SASEGT. CDR3 bases: TGTGCCAGCAGTGCAGGGAACTATGGCTACACCTTC. Protein: CASSAGNYGYTF.